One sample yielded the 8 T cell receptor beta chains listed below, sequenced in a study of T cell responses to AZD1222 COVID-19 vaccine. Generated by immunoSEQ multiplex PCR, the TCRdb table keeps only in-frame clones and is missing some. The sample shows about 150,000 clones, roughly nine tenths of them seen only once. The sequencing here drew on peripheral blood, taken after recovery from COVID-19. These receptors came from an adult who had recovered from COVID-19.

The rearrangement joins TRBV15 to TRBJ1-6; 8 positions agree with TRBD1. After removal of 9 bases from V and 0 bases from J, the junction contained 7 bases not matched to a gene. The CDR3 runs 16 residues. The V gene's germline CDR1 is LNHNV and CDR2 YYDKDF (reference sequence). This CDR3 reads CATLRDRSSYNSPLHF. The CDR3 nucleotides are TGTGCCACGTTAAGGGACAGGAGCTCCTATAATTCACCCCTCCACTTT.

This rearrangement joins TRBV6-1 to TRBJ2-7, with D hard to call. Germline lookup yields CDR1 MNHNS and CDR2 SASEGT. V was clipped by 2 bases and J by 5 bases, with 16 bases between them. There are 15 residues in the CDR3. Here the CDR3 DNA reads TGTGCCAGCAGTGAAAGTCTCGGCGTAAACCACGAGCAGTACTTC. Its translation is CASSESLGVNHEQYF.

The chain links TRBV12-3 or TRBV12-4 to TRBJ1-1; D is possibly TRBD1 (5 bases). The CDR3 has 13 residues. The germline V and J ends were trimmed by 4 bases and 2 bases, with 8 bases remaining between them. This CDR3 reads CASSSRENTEAFF. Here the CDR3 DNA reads TGTGCCAGCAGTTCCAGGGAAAACACTGAAGCTTTCTTT.

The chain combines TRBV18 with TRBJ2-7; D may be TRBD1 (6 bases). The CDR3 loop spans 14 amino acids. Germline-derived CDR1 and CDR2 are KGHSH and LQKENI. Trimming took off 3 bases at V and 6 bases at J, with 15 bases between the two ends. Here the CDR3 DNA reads TGTGCCAGCTCACCCCTTTCACAGGGCAGCGAGCAGTACTTC. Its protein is CASSPLSQGSEQYF.

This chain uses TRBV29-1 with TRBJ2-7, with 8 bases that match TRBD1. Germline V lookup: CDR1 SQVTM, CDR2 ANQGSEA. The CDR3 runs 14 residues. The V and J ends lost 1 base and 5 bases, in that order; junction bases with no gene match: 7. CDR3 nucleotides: TGCAGCGTTGAAGGCGGGACAGGAAAGGACGAGCAGTACTTC. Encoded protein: CSVEGGTGKDEQYF.

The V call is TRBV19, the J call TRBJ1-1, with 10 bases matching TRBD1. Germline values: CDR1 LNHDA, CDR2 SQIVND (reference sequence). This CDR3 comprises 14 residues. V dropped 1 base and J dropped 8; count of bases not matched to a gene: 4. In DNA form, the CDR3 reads TGTGCCAGTAGTATAGGTGGGACAGGGGCAGAAGCTTTCTTT. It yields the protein CASSIGGTGAEAFF. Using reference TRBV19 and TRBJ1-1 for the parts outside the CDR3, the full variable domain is DGGITQSPKYLFRKEGQNVTLSCEQNLNHDAMYWYRQDPGQGLRLIYYSQIVNDFQKGDIAEGYSVSREKKESFPLTVTSAQKNPTAFYLCASSIGGTGAEAFFGQGTRLTVV.

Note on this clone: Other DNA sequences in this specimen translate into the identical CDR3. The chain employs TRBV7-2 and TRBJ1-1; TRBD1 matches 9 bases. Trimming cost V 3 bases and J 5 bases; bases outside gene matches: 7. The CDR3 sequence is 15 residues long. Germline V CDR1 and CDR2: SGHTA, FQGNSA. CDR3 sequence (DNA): TGTGCCAGCAGCTTGGTGGGACAGGGAGGAACTGAAGCTTTCTTT. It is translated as CASSLVGQGGTEAFF.

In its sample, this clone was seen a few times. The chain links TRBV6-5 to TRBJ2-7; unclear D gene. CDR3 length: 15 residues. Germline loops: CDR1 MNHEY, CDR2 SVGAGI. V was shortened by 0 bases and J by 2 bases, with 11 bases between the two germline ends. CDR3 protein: CASSYSPTAAYEQYF. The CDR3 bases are TGTGCCAGCAGTTACTCGCCAACTGCTGCCTACGAGCAGTACTTC.